Here is one T cell receptor (beta chain) with its context. Its target is not known. Generated by immunoSEQ multiplex PCR, the TCRdb table keeps only in-frame clones and is missing some. The sample holds 200,000 to 300,000 clones, approximately 90% seen once. These data come from a study of cytomegalovirus exposure and HLA in healthy donors. Looking at the study overall: The approximately 110 validation repertoires used a platform that matched the one used for the approximately 620 first-cohort repertoires, as a later analysis reported.

The validation cohort, a group of some 120 subjects, included the donors and was separate from the roughly 700-subject first cohort. Regarding the study as a whole: In vitro data verified three CMV-associated chains as specific for CMV antigens. The study listed roughly 150 cytomegalovirus-associated TCR beta chains.

The V and J ends lost 1 base and 0 bases, in that order; junction bases with no gene match: 5. Germline lookup yields CDR1 SGHAT and CDR2 FQNNGV. The CDR3 runs to 16 residues. The sequence was obtained from a man between 18 and 29 years old in good health and CMV-seronegative. The chain has TRBV11-2 and TRBJ2-7; 8 bases align to TRBD2. The sample was PBMCs. The CDR3 is CASSLGATSVSYEQYF. CDR3 DNA: TGTGCCAGCAGCTTAGGAGCGACTAGCGTCTCCTACGAGCAGTACTTC.